This is a list of T cell receptor beta chains from one sample in a study of post-analysis software for immune sequencing data. One entry per CDR3 protein results from TCRdb running MiXCR on the PCR reads. In the table there are hundreds of thousands of distinct CDR3 sequences, about 57% of which are singletons. Sequenced: blood. The source is a girl between 5 and 17 years old with multiple sclerosis. The conserved cysteine and the conserved F or W are not part of the CDR3 here.

j_call,v_call,cdr3_aa
TRBJ2-1,TRBV6-6,ASSYSQGASYNEQF
TRBJ2-7,TRBV29-1,SVEDNVAYEQY
TRBJ2-3,TRBV15,ATSRGRTPGTDTQY
TRBJ2-2,TRBV3-1,ASSHGGPAAGELF
TRBJ1-2,TRBV10-3,AISDVGTFSGGYT
TRBJ1-1,TRBV4-2,ASSQVKNTEAF
TRBJ2-2,TRBV7-9,ASSKPGLHTGELF
TRBJ2-3,TRBV20-1,SARDGTREDTQY
TRBJ2-4,TRBV6-1,ASSEGGAGKNIQY
TRBJ2-7,TRBV20-1,STRDQAGVFDEQY
TRBJ2-3,TRBV9,ASSPILFASGTTDTQY
TRBJ2-2,TRBV7-9,ASSLEGPGELF
TRBJ2-5,TRBV9,ASSVAPTGGETRY
TRBJ1-2,TRBV6-6,ASSTQSTDGYT
TRBJ2-7,TRBV7-9,ASSLPGQGVDEQY
TRBJ2-1,TRBV6-2/TRBV6-3,ASTRGGRANNEQF
TRBJ2-7,TRBV15,ATSTTSGSYEQY
.,TRBV7-3,ASSLNRANEQY
TRBJ2-7,TRBV20-1,SARSLAGGSYEQY
TRBJ2-1,TRBV5-1,ASSLGADEQF
TRBJ2-5,TRBV2,ASSELRASSETQY